The 5 T cell receptor beta chains below were found in one sample sequenced in a study of cytomegalovirus exposure and HLA in healthy donors. The study ran its PCR with 60 Vbeta and 13 Jbeta primers. The data were produced by immunoSEQ multiplex PCR, yet TCRdb's version contains in-frame clones alone and is incomplete. The repertoire holds about 90,000 clones, with approximately 88% as singletons. The specimen was PBMCs. The receptors originated from a man aged 18 to 29 in good health and CMV-seronegative.

The chain has TRBV16 and TRBJ2-7; TRBD2 matches at 7 bases. Trimming at V came to 7 bases and at J to 6 bases, leaving 12 bases not matched to a gene. The CDR3 length is 14 residues. The V gene's germline CDR1 is KGHSY and CDR2 FQNENV. The CDR3 sequence is CASTNREAGSEQYF. The CDR3 DNA reads as TGTGCCAGCACCAACCGGGAGGCTGGAAGCGAGCAGTACTTC.

The chain couples TRBV7-8 to TRBJ1-2; 7 bases map to TRBD1. J lost 0 bases, V lost 4 bases, and 17 bases had no gene match. This CDR3 has 19 residues. Looked up from germline, CDR1 is SGHVS and CDR2 is FQNEAQ. For the CDR3, the DNA is TGTGCCAGCAGCTCTCGAACACTACAGGGGCCGGGCTCTAACTATGGCTACACCTTC. Amino acid sequence: CASSSRTLQGPGSNYGYTF.

The gene calls are TRBV28 and TRBJ1-1, with unresolved D. V shed 3 bases and J shed 1 base, with 9 bases lying between them. The CDR3 contains 14 residues. Germline V gene sequence: CDR1 MDHEN, CDR2 SYDVKM. The CDR3 DNA reads TGTGCCAGCAGTTTCGGCGGTCAGAACACTGAAGCTTTCTTT. Protein product: CASSFGGQNTEAFF.

The J gene is TRBJ1-2, the V gene TRBV2, with D possibly being TRBD1 (5 bases). V gave up 2 bases and J gave up 3 bases, with 10 bases separating them. Per the germline V gene, CDR1 is SNHLY and CDR2 is FYNNEI. CDR3 length: 14 residues. CDR3 sequence (DNA): TGTGCCAGCAGTGAAACAGGAGGGTACTATGGCTACACCTTC. It translates to CASSETGGYYGYTF.

The chain is built from TRBV6-1 and TRBJ1-5; 8 nucleotides line up with TRBD1. The CDR3 length is 15 residues. Germline values: CDR1 MNHNS, CDR2 SASEGT. With V trimmed by 6 bases and J by 0 bases, 4 bases remained unmatched. CDR3 sequence (DNA): TGTGCCAGCAGGGACAGGGACTTTAGCAATCAGCCCCAGCATTTT. This translates into CASRDRDFSNQPQHF.